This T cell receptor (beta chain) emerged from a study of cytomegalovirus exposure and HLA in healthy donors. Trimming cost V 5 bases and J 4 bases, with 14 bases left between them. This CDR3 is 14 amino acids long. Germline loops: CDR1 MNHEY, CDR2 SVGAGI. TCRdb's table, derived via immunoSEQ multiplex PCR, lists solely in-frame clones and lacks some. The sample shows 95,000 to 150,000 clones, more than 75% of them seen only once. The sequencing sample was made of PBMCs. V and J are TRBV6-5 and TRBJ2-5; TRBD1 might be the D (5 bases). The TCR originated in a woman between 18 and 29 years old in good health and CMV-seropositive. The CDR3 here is CASSNQGWRETQYF. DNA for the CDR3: TGTGCCAGCAGTAACCAGGGTTGGAGAGAGACCCAGTACTTC.